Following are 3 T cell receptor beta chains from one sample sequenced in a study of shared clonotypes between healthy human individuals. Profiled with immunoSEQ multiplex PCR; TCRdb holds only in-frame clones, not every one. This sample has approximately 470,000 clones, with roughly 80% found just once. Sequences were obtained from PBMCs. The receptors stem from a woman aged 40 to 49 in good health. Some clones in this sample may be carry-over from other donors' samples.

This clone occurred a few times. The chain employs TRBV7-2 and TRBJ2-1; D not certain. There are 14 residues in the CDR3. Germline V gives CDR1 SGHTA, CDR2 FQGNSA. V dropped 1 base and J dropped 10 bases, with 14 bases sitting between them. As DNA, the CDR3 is TGTGCCAGCAGCTTAGTCGCAGTTTCCCACGAGCAGTTCTTC. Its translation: CASSLVAVSHEQFF.

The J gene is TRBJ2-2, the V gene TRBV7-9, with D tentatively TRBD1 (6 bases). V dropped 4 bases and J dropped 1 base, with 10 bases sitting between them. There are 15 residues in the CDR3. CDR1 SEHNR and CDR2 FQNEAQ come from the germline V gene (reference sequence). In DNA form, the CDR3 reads TGTGCCAGCAGCTCAGGGGCAGGGAACACCGGGGAGCTGTTTTTT. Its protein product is CASSSGAGNTGELFF.

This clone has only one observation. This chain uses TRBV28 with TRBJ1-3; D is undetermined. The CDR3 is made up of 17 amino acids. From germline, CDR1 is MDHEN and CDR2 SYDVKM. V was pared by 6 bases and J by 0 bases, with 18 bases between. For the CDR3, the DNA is TGTGCCAGCAGCCCTACGTGGTGGCTCCGCTCTGGAAACACCATATATTTT. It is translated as CASSPTWWLRSGNTIYF.